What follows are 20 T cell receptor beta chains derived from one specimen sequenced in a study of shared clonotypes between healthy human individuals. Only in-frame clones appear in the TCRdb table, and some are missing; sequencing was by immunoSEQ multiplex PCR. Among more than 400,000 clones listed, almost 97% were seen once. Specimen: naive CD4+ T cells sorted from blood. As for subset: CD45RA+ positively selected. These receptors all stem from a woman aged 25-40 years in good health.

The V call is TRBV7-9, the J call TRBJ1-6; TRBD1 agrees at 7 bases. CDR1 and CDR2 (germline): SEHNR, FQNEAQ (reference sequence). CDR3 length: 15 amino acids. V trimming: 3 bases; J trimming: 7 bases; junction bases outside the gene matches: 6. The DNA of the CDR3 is TGTGCCAGCAGCTTTTACAGGGGTTCCAATTCACCCCTCCACTTT. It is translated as CASSFYRGSNSPLHF.

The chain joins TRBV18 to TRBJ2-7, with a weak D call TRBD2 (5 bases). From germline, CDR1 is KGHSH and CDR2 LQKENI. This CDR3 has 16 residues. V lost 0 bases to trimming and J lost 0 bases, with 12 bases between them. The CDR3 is CASSPPGWRASYEQYF. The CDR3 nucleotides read TGTGCCAGCTCACCACCGGGTTGGCGGGCCTCCTACGAGCAGTACTTC.

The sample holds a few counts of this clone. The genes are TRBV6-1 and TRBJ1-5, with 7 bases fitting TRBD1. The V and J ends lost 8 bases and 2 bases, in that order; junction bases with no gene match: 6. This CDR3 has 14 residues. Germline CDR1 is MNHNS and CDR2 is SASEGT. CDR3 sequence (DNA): TGTGCCAGCGGATGGACAGGCCGCAATCAGCCCCAGCATTTT. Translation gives CASGWTGRNQPQHF.

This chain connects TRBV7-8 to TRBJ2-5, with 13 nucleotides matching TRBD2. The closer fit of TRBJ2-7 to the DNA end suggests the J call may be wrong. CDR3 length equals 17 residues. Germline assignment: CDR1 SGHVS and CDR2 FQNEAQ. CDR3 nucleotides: TGTGCCAGCAGCATCACCGGGACTAGCGGGAACCCCTACGAGCAGTACTTC. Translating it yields CASSITGTSGNPYEQYF.

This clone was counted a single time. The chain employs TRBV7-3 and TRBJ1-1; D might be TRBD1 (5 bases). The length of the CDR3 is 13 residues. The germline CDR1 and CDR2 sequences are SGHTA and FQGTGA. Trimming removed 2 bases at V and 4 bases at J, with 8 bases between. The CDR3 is CASSLQGGTEAFF. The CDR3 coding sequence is TGTGCCAGCAGCTTACAGGGTGGCACTGAAGCTTTCTTT.

For the CDR3, the DNA is TGTGCCAGCATCCACGGGGCGAATAGTCAGCCCCAGCATTTT. Its protein is CASIHGANSQPQHF. The chain links TRBV6-1 to TRBJ1-5; perhaps TRBD1 as D (5 bases). The CDR3 covers 14 residues. CDR1 and CDR2 from the germline V gene are MNHNS and SASEGT. V lost 7 bases, J lost 6 bases, and 16 bases lay in between.

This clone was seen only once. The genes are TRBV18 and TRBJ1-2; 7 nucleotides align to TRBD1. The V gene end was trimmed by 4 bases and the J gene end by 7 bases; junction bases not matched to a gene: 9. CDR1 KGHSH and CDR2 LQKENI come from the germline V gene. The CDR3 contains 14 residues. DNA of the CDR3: TGTGCCAGCTCACAACTTGAGGGGGCTGGTGGCTACACCTTC. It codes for CASSQLEGAGGYTF. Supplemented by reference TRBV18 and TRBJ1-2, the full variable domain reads NAGVMQNPRHLVRRRGQEARLRCSPMKGHSHVYWYRQLPEEGLKFMVYLQKENIIDESGMPKERFSAEFPKEGPSILRIQQVVRGDSAAYFCASSQLEGAGGYTFGSGTRLTVV.

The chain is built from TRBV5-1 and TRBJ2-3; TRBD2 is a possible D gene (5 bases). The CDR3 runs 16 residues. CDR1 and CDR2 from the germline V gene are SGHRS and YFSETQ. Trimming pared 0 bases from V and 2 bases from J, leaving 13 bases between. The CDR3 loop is CASSLVGSWDTDTQYF. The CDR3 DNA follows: TGCGCCAGCAGCTTGGTGGGGAGCTGGGACACAGATACGCAGTATTTT.

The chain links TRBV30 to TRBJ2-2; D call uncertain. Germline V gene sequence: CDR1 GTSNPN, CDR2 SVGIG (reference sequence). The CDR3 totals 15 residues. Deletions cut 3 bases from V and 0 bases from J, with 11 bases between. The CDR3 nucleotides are TGTGCCTGGAGGCATCGCGGAGCGAACACCGGGGAGCTGTTTTTT. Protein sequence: CAWRHRGANTGELFF.

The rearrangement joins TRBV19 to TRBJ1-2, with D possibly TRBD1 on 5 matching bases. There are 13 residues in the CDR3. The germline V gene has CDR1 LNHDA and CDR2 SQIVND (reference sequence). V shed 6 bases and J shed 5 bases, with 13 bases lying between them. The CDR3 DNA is TGTGCCAGTAGGACCGGGACGAGGTATGGCTACACCTTC. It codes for CASRTGTRYGYTF.

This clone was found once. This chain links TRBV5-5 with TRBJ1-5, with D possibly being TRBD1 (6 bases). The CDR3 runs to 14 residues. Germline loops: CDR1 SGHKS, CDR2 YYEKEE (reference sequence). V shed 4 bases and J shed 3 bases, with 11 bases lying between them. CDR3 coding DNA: TGTGCCAGCAGCGTCCGGGACACCAATCAGCCCCAGCATTTT. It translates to CASSVRDTNQPQHF. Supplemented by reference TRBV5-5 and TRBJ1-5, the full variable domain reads DAGVTQSPTHLIKTRGQQVTLRCSPISGHKSVSWYQQVLGQGPQFIFQYYEKEERGRGNFPDRFSARQFPNYSSELNVNALLLGDSALYLCASSVRDTNQPQHFGDGTRLSIL.

The CDR3 DNA reads TGTGCCAGCAGCTCACAGGGGGCCGTCTACGAGCAGTACTTC. Translated: CASSSQGAVYEQYF. The chain recombines TRBV7-8 with TRBJ2-7; 9 bases are a match to TRBD1. Germline V gives CDR1 SGHVS, CDR2 FQNEAQ. This CDR3 spans 14 amino acids. With V trimmed by 4 bases and J by 3 bases, 4 bases remained unmatched.

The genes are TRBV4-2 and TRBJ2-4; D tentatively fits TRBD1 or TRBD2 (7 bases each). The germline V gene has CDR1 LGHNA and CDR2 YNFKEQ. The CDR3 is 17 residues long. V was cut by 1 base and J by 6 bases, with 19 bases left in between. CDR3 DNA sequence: TGTGCCAGCAGCCAAGTTGGTCAGGGGGGGAATAGAAACATTCAGTACTTC. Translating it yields CASSQVGQGGNRNIQYF.

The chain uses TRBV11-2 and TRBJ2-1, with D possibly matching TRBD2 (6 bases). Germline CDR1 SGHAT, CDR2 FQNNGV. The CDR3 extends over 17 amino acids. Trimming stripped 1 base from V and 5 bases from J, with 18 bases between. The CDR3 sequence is CASSLGIGGSGHNEQFF. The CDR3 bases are TGTGCCAGCAGCTTAGGAATTGGGGGGAGCGGGCACAATGAGCAGTTCTTC.

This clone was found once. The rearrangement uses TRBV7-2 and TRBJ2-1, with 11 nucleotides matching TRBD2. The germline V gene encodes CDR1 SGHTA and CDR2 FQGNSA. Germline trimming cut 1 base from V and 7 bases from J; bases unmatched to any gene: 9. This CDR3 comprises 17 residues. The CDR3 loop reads CASSLGSGRGRGNEQFF. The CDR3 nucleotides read TGTGCCAGCAGCTTAGGTAGCGGGAGGGGCAGGGGGAATGAGCAGTTCTTC.

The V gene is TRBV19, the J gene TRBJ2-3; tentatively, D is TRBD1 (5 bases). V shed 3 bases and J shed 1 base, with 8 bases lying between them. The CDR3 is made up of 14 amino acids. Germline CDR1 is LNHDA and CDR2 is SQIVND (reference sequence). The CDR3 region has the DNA TGTGCCAGTAGTATCGACAGAGGCACAGATACGCAGTATTTT. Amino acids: CASSIDRGTDTQYF.

The CDR3 region has the DNA TGTGCCAGCAGCTCAGGACCGGGACAGGCTTTAGCCCAGCATTTT. Amino acids: CASSSGPGQALAQHF. This chain connects TRBV7-8 to TRBJ1-5, with 8 bases matching TRBD1. V shed 4 bases, J shed 11 bases, and the junction held 13 bases outside the gene matches. Germline-derived CDR1 and CDR2 are SGHVS and FQNEAQ. The CDR3 extends over 15 amino acids.

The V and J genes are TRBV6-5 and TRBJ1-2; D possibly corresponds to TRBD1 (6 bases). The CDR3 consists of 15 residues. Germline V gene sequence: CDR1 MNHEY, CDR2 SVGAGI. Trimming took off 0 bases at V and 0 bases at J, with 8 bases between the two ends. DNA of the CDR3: TGTGCCAGCAGTTACTCGCACAGGGCTAACTATGGCTACACCTTC. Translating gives CASSYSHRANYGYTF.

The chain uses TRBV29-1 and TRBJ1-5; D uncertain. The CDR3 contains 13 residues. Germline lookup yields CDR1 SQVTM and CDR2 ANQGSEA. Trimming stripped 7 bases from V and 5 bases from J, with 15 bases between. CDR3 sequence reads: CSAVEGTDQPQHF. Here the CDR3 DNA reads TGCAGCGCGGTTGAGGGAACGGATCAGCCCCAGCATTTT.

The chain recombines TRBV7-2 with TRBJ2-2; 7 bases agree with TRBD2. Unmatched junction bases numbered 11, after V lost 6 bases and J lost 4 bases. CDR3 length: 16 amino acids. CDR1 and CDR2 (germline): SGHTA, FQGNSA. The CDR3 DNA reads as TGTGCCAGCAGTTCTCAAGTGGGACTATCCACCGGGGAGCTGTTTTTT. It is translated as CASSSQVGLSTGELFF.